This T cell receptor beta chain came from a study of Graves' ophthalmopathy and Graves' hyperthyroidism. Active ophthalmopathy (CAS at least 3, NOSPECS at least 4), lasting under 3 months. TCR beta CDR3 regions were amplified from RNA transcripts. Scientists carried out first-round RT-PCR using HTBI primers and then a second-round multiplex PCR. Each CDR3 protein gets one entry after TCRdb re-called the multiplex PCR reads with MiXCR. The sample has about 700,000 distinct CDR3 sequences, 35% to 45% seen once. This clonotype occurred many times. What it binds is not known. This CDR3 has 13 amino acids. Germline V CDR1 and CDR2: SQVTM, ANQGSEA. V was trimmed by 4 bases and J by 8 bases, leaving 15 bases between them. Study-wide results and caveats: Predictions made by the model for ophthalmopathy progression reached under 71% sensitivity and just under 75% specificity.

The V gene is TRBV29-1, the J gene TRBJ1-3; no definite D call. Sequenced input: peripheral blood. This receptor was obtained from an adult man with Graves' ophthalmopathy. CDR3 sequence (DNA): TGCAGCGTTGCCGGCATGATCGGGGACACCATATATTTT. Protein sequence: CSVAGMIGDTIYF.